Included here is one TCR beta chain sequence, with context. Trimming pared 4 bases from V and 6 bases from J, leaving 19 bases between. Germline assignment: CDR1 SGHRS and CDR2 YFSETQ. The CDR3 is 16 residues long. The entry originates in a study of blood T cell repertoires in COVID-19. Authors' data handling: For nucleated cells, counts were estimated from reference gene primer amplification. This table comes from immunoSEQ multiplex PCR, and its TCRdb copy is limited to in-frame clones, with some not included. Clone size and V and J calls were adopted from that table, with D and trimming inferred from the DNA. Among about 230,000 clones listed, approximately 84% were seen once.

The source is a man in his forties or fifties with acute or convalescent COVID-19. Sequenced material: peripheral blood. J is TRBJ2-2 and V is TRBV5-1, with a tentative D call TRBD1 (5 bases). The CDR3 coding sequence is TGCGCCAGCAGCCTGACAGACTCCTCCCGGCCCGGGGAGCTGTTTTTT. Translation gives CASSLTDSSRPGELFF.